The source of this TCR beta chain is a study of blood T cell repertoires in COVID-19. About the research overall: Italy, Spain and the United States were the sources of the convalescent and acute COVID-19 samples. From T cells, B-cell-depleted T cells, or PBMCs came the material, which was cDNA or gDNA.

This clone was seen only a few times. In the original workflow: Amplification from reference gene primers served as the basis for estimated nucleated cell counts. Sequencing used immunoSEQ multiplex PCR; TCRdb keeps in-frame clones, though not all of them. For V, J and clone size, that table is used; D and trimming come from the DNA. The table has about 140,000 clones, about three quarters seen once. The clonotype comes from a man aged 50 or older with acute or convalescent COVID-19. The material sequenced was peripheral blood.

Written as DNA, the CDR3 is TGTGCCAGCAGGAAAGGAGTGGGGGCAGGTGAAAAACTGTTTTTT. Translating gives CASRKGVGAGEKLFF. The chain is built from TRBV6-5 and TRBJ1-4; possible D gene TRBD1, 6 bases. Trimming shortened V by 6 bases and J by 7 bases, and 18 bases separated the two germline ends. The CDR3 consists of 15 residues. Germline V gene sequence: CDR1 MNHEY, CDR2 SVGAGI.